Each of the 12 T cell receptor beta chains below was sequenced from the same sample in a study of post-analysis software for immune sequencing data. Sequencing libraries made from TCR beta cDNA carried unique molecular identifiers. TCRdb recomputed calls from the PCR reads with MiXCR, one row per CDR3 protein. The table has about 200,000 distinct CDR3 sequences, over 25% seen once. Overall study results and limits: Patients had higher frequencies than controls of about five TRBV segments, including TRBV5-6, TRBV5-1 and TRBV20-1.

Which antigens these TCRs recognize remains unknown. The sequenced material came from blood. The source of these receptors is a girl under 18 with multiple sclerosis.

This clonotype was recorded many times. This rearrangement joins TRBV10-3 to TRBJ1-2; D remains unclear. Trimming cost V 5 bases and J 0 bases, with 10 bases left between them. This CDR3 comprises 14 residues. Germline CDR1 and CDR2: ENHRY and SYGVKD. CDR3 sequence (DNA): TGTGCCATCAGTATAACGAAAACTAACTATGGCTACACCTTC. Its translation: CAISITKTNYGYTF.

The chain combines TRBV6-6 with TRBJ2-5; D may correspond to TRBD1 or TRBD2 (5 bases each). Germline-derived CDR1 and CDR2 are MNHNY and SVGAGI (reference sequence). CDR3 length: 16 residues. Trimming left V 0 bases short and J 5 bases short, with 16 bases between. Written as DNA, the CDR3 is TGTGCCAGCAGTTACTCCTCGAGTGGGGGATCGGAGACCCAGTACTTC. Protein: CASSYSSSGGSETQYF.

V and J are TRBV7-2 and TRBJ2-7, with 8 positions matching TRBD2. CDR3 length: 14 amino acids. Trimming removed 6 bases from V and 0 bases from J; junction bases left unmatched: 4. In germline, CDR1 is SGHTA, CDR2 FQGNSA. CDR3 in DNA: TGTGCCAGCAGTGAGCTAGCGGGCTCCTACGAGCAGTACTTC. Translation: CASSELAGSYEQYF.

The rearrangement links TRBV6-1 to TRBJ1-3; no definite D call. The V end lost 8 bases, the J end lost 1 base, and 15 bases lay between the germline ends. The CDR3 sequence is 15 residues long. The germline CDR1 and CDR2 sequences are MNHNS and SASEGT. The CDR3 region is CASRTGAPSGNTIYF. In DNA form, the CDR3 reads TGTGCCAGCCGAACCGGAGCCCCATCTGGAAACACCATATATTTT.

As regards this clonotype: No conserved phenylalanine or tryptophan is present at the end of the CDR3, so a read error is the likely explanation. The limits of the CDR3 on the DNA are not certain, so only TCRdb's listed CDR3 is given. The chain is built from TRBV7-9 and TRBJ2-1; the D call TRBD2 from the table was never checked on the DNA. Including both end residues, the CDR3 is 15 amino acids long. Germline CDR1 is SEHNR and CDR2 is FQNEAQ (reference sequence). The CDR3: CASSPRDSNYNERFS.

As regards this clonotype: A much bigger clone sits one base away, suggesting this may be a read error. The chain carries TRBV12-3 or TRBV12-4 and TRBJ2-1; 7 bases agree with TRBD2. V lost 5 bases, J lost 4 bases, and 5 bases stayed unmatched. This CDR3 region has 14 residues. The CDR3, as DNA: TGTGCCAGCAGTGGCGGGGGAGTTTACAATGAGCAGTTCTTC. It specifies CASSGGGVYNEQFF.

V usage is TRBV20-1 and J usage is TRBJ1-2; possibly TRBD1 for D (6 bases). The germline gives CDR1 DFQATT, CDR2 SNEGSKA (reference sequence). V shed 0 bases and J shed 1 base, with 15 bases lying between them. The CDR3 has 16 residues. This CDR3 is CSARDLGQLHNYGYTF. DNA of the CDR3: TGCAGTGCTAGAGATTTAGGACAGCTACATAACTATGGCTACACCTTC.

There are a few counts of this clonotype. V usage is TRBV27 and J usage is TRBJ2-5; 10 nucleotides agree with TRBD2. Germline assignment: CDR1 MNHEY and CDR2 SMNVEV (reference sequence). V was clipped by 5 bases and J by 6 bases; unmatched bases: 6. The CDR3 contains 14 residues. CDR3 sequence: CASSRTSGPKTQYF. In DNA form, the CDR3 reads TGTGCCAGCAGTCGGACTAGCGGACCGAAGACCCAGTACTTC.

The genes are TRBV4-3 and TRBJ2-5; 9 bases map to TRBD1. CDR1 LGHNA and CDR2 YSLEER come from the germline V gene. The CDR3 spans 17 residues. V gave up 2 bases and J gave up 4 bases; unmatched junction bases: 11. CDR3 sequence reads: CASSQQGTGSLGETQYF. CDR3 bases: TGCGCCAGCAGCCAACAAGGGACAGGGTCCCTGGGAGAGACCCAGTACTTC.

This clonotype came up many times. The genes are TRBV12-3 or TRBV12-4 and TRBJ1-2; D remains ambiguous. The CDR3 sequence is 13 residues long. Trimming left V 6 bases short and J 2 bases short, with 10 bases between. CDR3: CASRFMGNYGYTF. DNA for the CDR3: TGTGCCAGCAGGTTTATGGGGAACTATGGCTACACCTTC.

This clonotype has at least ten counts. V and J are TRBV5-1 and TRBJ2-4; 9 nucleotides line up with TRBD2. V shed 4 bases and J 0 bases; nucleotides not matched to a gene: 5. CDR1 and CDR2 from the germline V gene are SGHRS and YFSETQ. CDR3 size: 16 residues. This CDR3 reads CASSPGLAGAKNIQYF. CDR3 coding DNA: TGCGCCAGCAGCCCGGGACTAGCTGGAGCCAAAAACATTCAGTACTTC.

The CDR3 sequence is CASSGALAGGDTQYF. The CDR3 DNA sequence: TGTGCCAGCAGCGGCGCACTAGCGGGAGGAGATACGCAGTATTTT. The V gene is TRBV7-2, the J gene TRBJ2-3, with TRBD2 matching over 12 bases. From germline, CDR1 is SGHTA and CDR2 FQGNSA. The CDR3 covers 15 residues. V was pared by 5 bases and J by 5 bases, with 5 bases of the junction left unmatched.